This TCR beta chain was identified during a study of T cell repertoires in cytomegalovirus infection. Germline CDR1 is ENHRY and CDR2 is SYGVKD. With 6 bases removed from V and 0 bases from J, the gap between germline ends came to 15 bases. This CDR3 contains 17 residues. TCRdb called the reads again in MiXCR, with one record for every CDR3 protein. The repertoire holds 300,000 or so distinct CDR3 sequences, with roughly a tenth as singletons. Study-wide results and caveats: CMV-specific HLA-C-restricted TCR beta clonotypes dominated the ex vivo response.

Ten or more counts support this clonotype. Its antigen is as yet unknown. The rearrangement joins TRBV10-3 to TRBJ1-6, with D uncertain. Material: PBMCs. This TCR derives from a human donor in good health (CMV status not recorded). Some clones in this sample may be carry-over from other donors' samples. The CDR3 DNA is TGTGCCATCAGCCTGGACTCTCGGAGCTCCTATAATTCACCCCTCCACTTT. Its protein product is CAISLDSRSSYNSPLHF.